These T cell receptor beta chains were read from a single sample in a study of T cells in Graves' hyperthyroidism and ophthalmopathy. TCRdb re-analysed the multiplex PCR reads in MiXCR, keeping a single row per CDR3 protein. The sample yields about 540,000 distinct CDR3 sequences, approximately 44% seen once. Material: peripheral blood or thyroid tissue (not recorded which). The receptor set was obtained from a woman in her late teens or twenties with Graves' hyperthyroidism. CDR3s include the opening cysteine and the closing phenylalanine or tryptophan. A D gene is named only where the DNA matches it firmly. Clone size is shown for a subset of rows, as once, few, many or a class of expanded clone.

clone size: many
V gene: TRBV29-1
D gene: -
CDR3 length: 12
J gene: TRBJ2-7
CDR3 protein: CSGQLSTYEQYF
CDR3 DNA: TGCAGCGGTCAGTTAAGCACCTACGAGCAGTACTTC

clone size: -
V gene: TRBV5-1
D gene: TRBD1
CDR3 length: 13
J gene: TRBJ2-5
CDR3 protein: CASRTGGWEAQYF
CDR3 DNA: TGCGCCAGCCGGACAGGGGGTTGGGAGGCCCAGTACTTC

clone size: -
V gene: TRBV5-1
D gene: -
CDR3 length: 14
J gene: TRBJ1-1
CDR3 protein: CASSFRQLNTETFF
CDR3 DNA: TGCGCCAGCAGCTTCAGGCAGCTGAACACTGAAACTTTCTTT

clone size: many
V gene: TRBV29-1
D gene: TRBD1
CDR3 length: 13
J gene: TRBJ1-2
CDR3 protein: CSVEDRGLGGYTF
CDR3 DNA: TGCAGCGTTGAGGACAGGGGGCTTGGTGGCTACACCTTC

clone size: many
V gene: TRBV3-1
D gene: -
CDR3 length: 12
J gene: TRBJ1-1
CDR3 protein: CASSQGRTEAFF
CDR3 DNA: TGTGCCAGCAGCCAGGGTCGGACTGAAGCTTTCTTT

clone size: -
V gene: TRBV19
D gene: -
CDR3 length: 12
J gene: TRBJ1-1
CDR3 protein: CASSEGLAEAFF
CDR3 DNA: TGTGCCAGTAGTGAGGGACTGGCCGAAGCTTTCTTT

clone size: few
V gene: TRBV20-1
D gene: TRBD1
CDR3 length: 15
J gene: TRBJ1-5
CDR3 protein: CSARARDRVGQPQHF
CDR3 DNA: TGCAGTGCTAGAGCCAGGGACAGGGTAGGTCAGCCCCAGCATTTT

clone size: once
V gene: TRBV5-1
D gene: TRBD2
CDR3 length: 15
J gene: TRBJ2-5
CDR3 protein: CASSSGTSLEETQYF
CDR3 DNA: TGCGCCAGCAGCTCCGGGACTAGCCTTGAAGAGACCCAGTACTTC

clone size: once
V gene: TRBV29-1
D gene: -
CDR3 length: 14
J gene: TRBJ1-2
CDR3 protein: CSSQRDVANYGYTF
CDR3 DNA: TGCAGCAGCCAGAGGGACGTCGCTAACTATGGCTACACCTTC

clone size: many
V gene: TRBV2
D gene: -
CDR3 length: 13
J gene: TRBJ1-1
CDR3 protein: CASSVQGDTEAFF
CDR3 DNA: TGTGCCAGCAGTGTTCAGGGAGACACTGAAGCTTTCTTT

clone size: -
V gene: TRBV2
D gene: -
CDR3 length: 13
J gene: TRBJ1-1
CDR3 protein: CASSPRVDYGAFF
CDR3 DNA: TGTGCCAGCAGTCCGAGGGTCGACTATGGAGCTTTCTTT

clone size: -
V gene: TRBV12-3/TRBV12-4
D gene: -
CDR3 length: 13
J gene: TRBJ2-7
CDR3 protein: CASSLGHTYEQYF
CDR3 DNA: TGTGCCAGCAGTTTAGGACATACCTACGAGCAGTACTTC

clone size: -
V gene: TRBV20-1
D gene: -
CDR3 length: 12
J gene: TRBJ2-7
CDR3 protein: CSARDSTYEQYF
CDR3 DNA: TGCAGTGCTAGGGACAGTACCTACGAGCAGTACTTC

clone size: -
V gene: TRBV2
D gene: -
CDR3 length: 12
J gene: TRBJ2-6
CDR3 protein: CASSEARGTFAF
CDR3 DNA: TGTGCCAGCAGTGAAGCGCGGGGGACATTTGCTTTC

clone size: few
V gene: TRBV12-3/TRBV12-4
D gene: -
CDR3 length: 14
J gene: TRBJ1-4
CDR3 protein: CASSSGELDEKLFF
CDR3 DNA: TGTGCCAGCAGTTCAGGGGAGCTCGATGAAAAACTGTTTTTT

clone size: -
V gene: TRBV2
D gene: -
CDR3 length: 13
J gene: TRBJ1-2
CDR3 protein: CASSPGRTYGYTF
CDR3 DNA: TGTGCCAGCAGTCCGGGACGGACCTATGGCTACACCTTC

clone size: few
V gene: TRBV5-4
D gene: -
CDR3 length: 16
J gene: TRBJ2-7
CDR3 protein: CASSLSVGVSSYEQYF
CDR3 DNA: TGTGCCAGCAGCTTGTCGGTTGGGGTGAGCTCCTACGAGCAGTACTTC

clone size: -
V gene: TRBV7-8
D gene: -
CDR3 length: 13
J gene: TRBJ1-1
CDR3 protein: CASSLQGTVGTFF
CDR3 DNA: TGTGCCAGCAGCTTACAGGGCACCGTTGGTACTTTCTTT

clone size: -
V gene: TRBV29-1
D gene: TRBD2
CDR3 length: 17
J gene: TRBJ2-3
CDR3 protein: CSVKKREGNVGRDTQYF
CDR3 DNA: TGCAGCGTTAAGAAGCGGGAGGGCAACGTAGGGAGAGATACGCAGTATTTT

clone size: once
V gene: TRBV2
D gene: -
CDR3 length: 12
J gene: TRBJ2-5
CDR3 protein: CASGTIQETQYF
CDR3 DNA: TGTGCCAGTGGGACAATCCAAGAGACCCAGTACTTC

clone size: -
V gene: TRBV24-1
D gene: -
CDR3 length: 15
J gene: TRBJ2-2
CDR3 protein: CASSRQNANTGELFF
CDR3 DNA: TGTGCCAGCAGTCGACAGAACGCGAACACCGGGGAGCTGTTTTTT

clone size: once
V gene: TRBV29-1
D gene: TRBD1
CDR3 length: 13
J gene: TRBJ1-2
CDR3 protein: CSSFRTGGDGYTF
CDR3 DNA: TGCAGCAGTTTTCGGACAGGGGGCGATGGCTACACCTTC

clone size: -
V gene: TRBV7-2
D gene: -
CDR3 length: 14
J gene: TRBJ2-5
CDR3 protein: CASSLGVIQETQYF
CDR3 DNA: TGTGCCAGCAGCTTAGGCGTTATCCAAGAGACCCAGTACTTC

clone size: -
V gene: TRBV7-2
D gene: -
CDR3 length: 13
J gene: TRBJ1-1
CDR3 protein: CASSLGEHTEAFF
CDR3 DNA: TGTGCCAGCAGCTTAGGGGAACACACTGAAGCTTTCTTT